This TCR beta chain emerged from a study of T cells in Graves' hyperthyroidism and ophthalmopathy. Authors of the study amplified TCR beta CDR3 regions from RNA transcripts. A first-round RT-PCR of the TCR CDR3 used the HTBI primer set. A single record per CDR3 protein comes from TCRdb applying MiXCR to the multiplex PCR reads. The table records 560,000 or so distinct CDR3 sequences, roughly 46% of them present only once. Findings and limits, study-wide: In blood, most of the thyroid clonotypes expanded above 0.001 were also present.

The CDR3 is 12 amino acids. Looked up from germline, CDR1 is SQVTM and CDR2 is ANQGSEA. V lost 4 bases and J 4 bases, leaving 10 bases between the germline ends. For Graves' hyperthyroidism to be stable, ophthalmopathy could not progress within 18 months. Patients having uncontrolled infection, another autoimmune disease, pregnancy or lactation were not included. Orbital computed tomography, thyroid ultrasound, serum thyroxine and TRAb, and clinical symptoms together informed the diagnoses. In this sample, this clonotype turned up many times. The antigen is unknown. This receptor was obtained from a woman between 18 and 30 years old with Graves' hyperthyroidism. The sequencing input was peripheral blood or thyroid tissue (not recorded which). V gene TRBV29-1 combines with J gene TRBJ1-2; D not certain. The CDR3 here is CSVVVPRYGYTF. CDR3 DNA: TGCAGCGTTGTTGTTCCCCGCTATGGCTACACCTTC.